These 30 T cell receptor beta chains were sequenced from one sample in a study of cytomegalovirus exposure and HLA in healthy donors. The primer mix had 60 Vbeta and 13 Jbeta primers. Sequenced by immunoSEQ multiplex PCR; TCRdb stores in-frame clones only, minus some. The data contain about 190,000 clones, roughly 75% of them singletons. The source material was PBMCs. Source of these receptors: a young man in good health and CMV-seropositive.

V usage is TRBV27 and J usage is TRBJ1-1, with D perhaps TRBD1 (5 bases). Germline assignment: CDR1 MNHEY and CDR2 SMNVEV (reference sequence). The CDR3 has 13 amino acids. Deletions cut 8 bases from V and 2 bases from J, with 12 bases between. The CDR3 spells CASQWGENTEAFF. The CDR3 coding sequence is TGTGCCAGCCAATGGGGGGAAAACACTGAAGCTTTCTTT.

The CDR3 reads CASSLDRGRSYEQYF. CDR3 in DNA: TGTGCCAGCAGCTTAGACAGGGGCCGTTCCTACGAGCAGTACTTC. The chain combines TRBV7-6 with TRBJ2-7; TRBD1 matches at 7 bases. Trimming at V came to 1 base and at J to 1 base, leaving 4 bases not matched to a gene. The germline V gene has CDR1 SGHVS and CDR2 FNYEAQ. The length of the CDR3 is 15 residues.

Of note for this clone: Other DNA sequences in the sample encode the same CDR3. The chain uses TRBV7-2 and TRBJ2-7, with 10 bases aligning to TRBD1. CDR1 SGHTA and CDR2 FQGNSA come from the germline V gene. This CDR3 contains 13 residues. Trimming at V came to 5 bases and at J to 4 bases, leaving 2 bases not matched to a gene. The CDR3 protein is CASSRDRGYEQYF. CDR3 coding DNA: TGTGCCAGCAGCCGGGACAGGGGTTACGAGCAGTACTTC.

This clone is a singleton in its sample. The V gene is TRBV6-5, the J gene TRBJ1-1; D not resolved. With 2 bases removed from V and 3 bases from J, the gap between germline ends came to 7 bases. This CDR3 comprises 13 residues. Germline V gives CDR1 MNHEY, CDR2 SVGAGI. As DNA, the CDR3 is TGTGCCAGCAGTTACGACGGGTACACTGAAGCTTTCTTT. It translates to CASSYDGYTEAFF.

V usage is TRBV27 and J usage is TRBJ1-4; the match to TRBD1 covers 7 bases. Germline V gene sequence: CDR1 MNHEY, CDR2 SMNVEV (reference sequence). Trimming cost V 8 bases and J 11 bases; bases outside gene matches: 11. The CDR3 length is 13 residues. CDR3: CASRDSTLKKLFF. The CDR3 nucleotides are TGTGCCAGCCGGGACAGTACCTTGAAGAAACTGTTTTTT.

There are a few counts of this clone. This chain uses TRBV6-1 with TRBJ2-1, with TRBD1 matching over 10 bases. This CDR3 is 14 amino acids long. Germline lookup yields CDR1 MNHNS and CDR2 SASEGT. V lost 9 bases, J lost 7 bases, and 9 bases stayed unmatched. CDR3 nucleotides: TGTGCCAGTGGGACAGGGGCCCTTGTGAATGAGCAGTTCTTC. Residues: CASGTGALVNEQFF.

The chain carries TRBV27 and TRBJ2-5, with 9 nucleotides matching TRBD2. The CDR3 consists of 15 residues. V gave up 5 bases and J gave up 6 bases; unmatched junction bases: 10. Germline V gene data show CDR1 as MNHEY and CDR2 as SMNVEV (reference sequence). The CDR3 region is CASSRQSGRRKTQYF. The CDR3 DNA reads TGTGCCAGCAGTCGCCAAAGCGGGAGGCGAAAGACCCAGTACTTC.

V and J are TRBV6-6 and TRBJ1-2, with a weak D call TRBD1 (6 bases). The V end lost 2 bases, the J end lost 7 bases, and 14 bases lay between the germline ends. CDR3 length: 14 amino acids. Germline-derived CDR1 and CDR2 are MNHNY and SVGAGI (reference sequence). The DNA of the CDR3 is TGTGCCAGCAGTTACCCGGGACAACCTGCTGGCTACACCTTC. It specifies CASSYPGQPAGYTF.

The V gene is TRBV7-6, the J gene TRBJ2-6; D may be TRBD1 (6 bases). This CDR3 comprises 15 residues. V gave up 5 bases and J gave up 2 bases, with 10 bases separating them. Germline lookup yields CDR1 SGHVS and CDR2 FNYEAQ. CDR3 coding DNA: TGTGCCAGCAGCGCTACAGGGACTGGGGCCAACGTCCTGACTTTC. Amino acids: CASSATGTGANVLTF.

V and J are TRBV10-3 and TRBJ1-2, with 9 bases fitting TRBD1. V was pared by 10 bases and J by 5 bases, with 5 bases of the junction left unmatched. This CDR3 is built from 12 residues. In germline, CDR1 is ENHRY, CDR2 SYGVKD. This chain's CDR3 is CATRQGGYGYTF. The CDR3 nucleotides are TGTGCCACCCGACAGGGGGGGTATGGCTACACCTTC.

This chain joins TRBV7-2 and TRBJ2-2; TRBD1 aligns across 9 bases. V shed 3 bases and J 7 bases; nucleotides not matched to a gene: 6. There are 15 residues in the CDR3. The germline CDR1 and CDR2 sequences are SGHTA and FQGNSA. CDR3 amino acids: CASSLRQGGGGELFF. The CDR3 DNA sequence: TGTGCCAGCAGCTTGCGACAGGGGGGCGGCGGGGAGCTGTTTTTT.

This clone was seen more than once but under ten times. The chain has TRBV7-8 and TRBJ2-2; TRBD1 agrees at 8 bases. The CDR3 spans 13 residues. The ends lost 5 bases at V and 9 bases at J; junction bases unmatched: 5. CDR1 is SGHVS and CDR2 is FQNEAQ in the germline V gene. CDR3 nucleotides: TGTGCCAGCAGCGGGCGGACAGGGTGGGAGCTGTTTTTT. It encodes CASSGRTGWELFF. The full variable domain, rest sourced from reference TRBV7-8 and TRBJ2-2, is GAGVSQSPRYKVAKRGQDVALRCDPISGHVSLFWYQQALGQGPEFLTYFQNEAQLDKSGLPSDRFFAERPEGSVSTLKIQRTQQEDSAVYLCASSGRTGWELFFGEGSRLTVL.

This sequence joins TRBV4-3 and TRBJ2-3; D call uncertain. Germline V gene sequence: CDR1 LGHNA, CDR2 YSLEER. The germline V and J ends were trimmed by 0 bases and 3 bases, with 10 bases remaining between them. The CDR3 is 15 amino acids. The CDR3 sequence is CASSQDPSTTDTQYF. The CDR3 region has the DNA TGCGCCAGCAGCCAAGATCCCTCCACTACAGATACGCAGTATTTT.

The CDR3 nucleotides are TGTGCCAGCAGTTTAGGGGACATGGCCTCCTACGAGCAGTACTTC. It yields the protein CASSLGDMASYEQYF. The chain is built from TRBV28 and TRBJ2-7, with D possibly being TRBD1 (6 bases). Germline values: CDR1 MDHEN, CDR2 SYDVKM. The CDR3 extends over 15 amino acids. V gave up 2 bases and J gave up 0 bases, with 11 bases separating them. Full variable domain (outside the CDR3, taken from reference TRBV28 and TRBJ2-7): DVKVTQSSRYLVKRTGEKVFLECVQDMDHENMFWYRQDPGLGLRLIYFSYDVKMKEKGDIPEGYSVSREKKERFSLILESASTNQTSMYLCASSLGDMASYEQYFGPGTRLTVT.

The V gene is TRBV28, the J gene TRBJ2-7; TRBD2 is a possible D gene (6 bases). V was pared by 5 bases and J by 2 bases, with 13 bases between. The V gene's germline CDR1 is MDHEN and CDR2 SYDVKM. This CDR3 has 14 residues. The DNA for the CDR3 is TGTGCCAGCAGTGCCCCGGGACTCACCTACGAGCAGTACTTC. Encoded protein: CASSAPGLTYEQYF.

The V gene is TRBV7-2, the J gene TRBJ2-1; TRBD2 agrees at 7 bases. Germline CDR1 SGHTA, CDR2 FQGNSA. J gave up 3 bases and V 0 bases, and 5 bases lay outside the gene matches. The CDR3 sequence is 16 residues long. CDR3: CASSLARLAIYNEQFF. In DNA form, the CDR3 reads TGTGCCAGCAGCTTAGCGCGACTAGCTATCTACAATGAGCAGTTCTTC. Supplemented by reference TRBV7-2 and TRBJ2-1, the full variable domain reads GAGVSQSPSNKVTEKGKDVELRCDPISGHTALYWYRQSLGQGLEFLIYFQGNSAPDKSGLPSDRFSAERTGGSVSTLTIQRTQQEDSAVYLCASSLARLAIYNEQFFGPGTRLTVL.

The V gene is TRBV11-2, the J gene TRBJ1-4, with 8 positions matching TRBD1. J was trimmed by 7 bases and V by 5 bases; bases with no gene match: 9. This CDR3 contains 15 residues. Germline V gene data show CDR1 as SGHAT and CDR2 as FQNNGV. For the CDR3, the DNA is TGTGCCAGCAGCCGCCAGGGGGCGGAGAGTGAAAAACTGTTTTTT. It codes for CASSRQGAESEKLFF.

V usage is TRBV30 and J usage is TRBJ2-1; 9 bases fit TRBD1. The length of the CDR3 is 15 residues. J was trimmed by 11 bases and V by 0 bases; bases with no gene match: 11. Germline CDR1 is GTSNPN and CDR2 is SVGIG (reference sequence). The CDR3 here is CAWSVYNRGRRKQFF. In DNA, the CDR3 is TGTGCCTGGAGTGTTTATAACAGGGGGCGCCGGAAGCAGTTCTTC. The entire variable domain, with the rest obtained from reference TRBV30 and TRBJ2-1, is as follows: SQTIHQWPATLVQPVGSPLSLECTVEGTSNPNLYWYRQAAGRGLQLLFYSVGIGQISSEVPQNLSASRPQDRQFILSSKKLLLSDSGFYLCAWSVYNRGRRKQFFGPGTRLTVL.

This chain links TRBV15 with TRBJ2-7; 8 bases fit TRBD2. V lost 5 bases and J lost 4; bases outside the gene matches: 10. The CDR3 is 15 residues long. The germline CDR1 and CDR2 sequences are LNHNV and YYDKDF (reference sequence). The CDR3 sequence is CATSPRGGFGYEQYF. The CDR3 nucleotides are TGTGCCACCAGCCCCCGGGGGGGGTTCGGTTACGAGCAGTACTTC.

The genes are TRBV27 and TRBJ2-7; 11 positions match TRBD2. This CDR3 is built from 16 residues. Trimming removed 5 bases from V and 0 bases from J; junction bases left unmatched: 6. The V gene's germline CDR1 is MNHEY and CDR2 SMNVEV (reference sequence). CDR3 region: CASSLRGTSGSYEQYF. The CDR3, as DNA: TGTGCCAGCAGTCTAAGGGGGACTAGCGGCTCCTACGAGCAGTACTTC.

The chain carries TRBV5-8 and TRBJ1-4, with 9 positions matching TRBD1. This CDR3 comprises 16 residues. The germline CDR1 and CDR2 sequences are SGHTS and YDEGEE. V shed 4 bases and J 5 bases; nucleotides not matched to a gene: 9. The CDR3 sequence: CASSPLGGQGNEKLFF. The DNA for the CDR3 is TGTGCCAGCAGCCCGCTTGGTGGACAGGGGAATGAAAAACTGTTTTTT.

The rearrangement uses TRBV5-6 and TRBJ1-6; 8 bases align to TRBD1. This CDR3 has 14 amino acids. V trimming: 4 bases; J trimming: 9 bases; junction bases outside the gene matches: 6. Germline V gene data show CDR1 as SGHDT and CDR2 as YYEEEE. The CDR3 region has the DNA TGTGCCAGCAGCCCCGGGACAGGCGGTTCACCCCTCCACTTT. Translated: CASSPGTGGSPLHF.

The chain carries TRBV11-2 and TRBJ2-3; 8 bases align to TRBD1. The length of the CDR3 is 14 residues. V trimming: 3 bases; J trimming: 6 bases; junction bases outside the gene matches: 5. The germline V gene encodes CDR1 SGHAT and CDR2 FQNNGV. The CDR3 DNA sequence: TGTGCCAGCAGCTTGCTGGACAGGGAGGATACGCAGTATTTT. Its protein is CASSLLDREDTQYF.

As regards this clone: Different DNA sequences within this sample yield the same CDR3. V usage is TRBV28 and J usage is TRBJ2-7; TRBD1 is a possible D gene (6 bases). The CDR3 totals 14 residues. Per germline, CDR1 MDHEN and CDR2 SYDVKM. V lost 6 bases, J lost 3 bases, and 15 bases lay in between. CDR3 in DNA: TGTGCCAGCAGCTTGGCACAGGGTAGCTACGAGCAGTACTTC. It codes for CASSLAQGSYEQYF.

This clone was detected a few times. This chain uses TRBV5-1 with TRBJ2-2, with D hard to call. CDR1 and CDR2 (germline): SGHRS, YFSETQ. V lost 1 base and J 6 bases, leaving 10 bases between the germline ends. CDR3 length: 14 amino acids. The CDR3 DNA is TGCGCCAGCAGCTTGAACCAGCAGGCCGGGGAGCTGTTTTTT. Translation: CASSLNQQAGELFF.

The V call is TRBV5-1, the J call TRBJ1-1; D remains unclear. CDR1 and CDR2 from the germline V gene are SGHRS and YFSETQ. V lost 1 base to trimming and J lost 3 bases, with 10 bases between them. The length of the CDR3 is 14 residues. As DNA, the CDR3 is TGCGCCAGCAGCTTGATTGGGCGGGACACTGAAGCTTTCTTT. Protein product: CASSLIGRDTEAFF.

The chain combines TRBV7-2 with TRBJ2-5; TRBD2 agrees at 9 bases. V lost 5 bases and J lost 1; bases outside the gene matches: 8. CDR1 is SGHTA and CDR2 is FQGNSA in the germline V gene. This CDR3 is 16 amino acids long. Here the CDR3 reads CASSLRPSGAQETQYF. The DNA of the CDR3 is TGTGCCAGCAGCCTCCGCCCTAGCGGGGCCCAAGAGACCCAGTACTTC.

The V call is TRBV5-1, the J call TRBJ2-7; 7 bases are shared with TRBD1. The CDR3 has 13 amino acids. In germline, CDR1 is SGHRS, CDR2 YFSETQ. V gave up 4 bases and J gave up 2 bases; unmatched junction bases: 3. CDR3 protein: CASSGGQPYEQYF. CDR3 in DNA: TGCGCCAGCAGCGGGGGACAGCCCTACGAGCAGTACTTC.

This sequence joins TRBV9 and TRBJ2-5, with 7 positions matching TRBD1. Germline assignment: CDR1 SGDLS and CDR2 YYNGEE. This CDR3 contains 16 residues. Germline trimming cut 5 bases from V and 7 bases from J; bases unmatched to any gene: 17. CDR3 nucleotides: TGTGCCAGCAGTCCTACTTCCTCGGACAGGCTGGCGACCCAGTACTTC. Residues: CASSPTSSDRLATQYF.

This rearrangement joins TRBV18 to TRBJ2-7, with 7 nucleotides matching TRBD2. The junction had 6 bases not matched to a gene; V was cut back by 3 bases and J by 4 bases. The length of the CDR3 is 14 residues. CDR1 and CDR2 (germline): KGHSH, LQKENI. The CDR3 sequence: CASSPGTIRYEQYF. The CDR3 DNA reads as TGTGCCAGCTCACCCGGGACTATCCGGTACGAGCAGTACTTC. The whole variable domain, filled in from reference TRBV18 and TRBJ2-7, reads NAGVMQNPRHLVRRRGQEARLRCSPMKGHSHVYWYRQLPEEGLKFMVYLQKENIIDESGMPKERFSAEFPKEGPSILRIQQVVRGDSAAYFCASSPGTIRYEQYFGPGTRLTVT.